This T cell receptor (beta chain) was observed in a study of blood T cell repertoires in COVID-19. Study at large: The origin of the acute and convalescent COVID-19 samples was the United States, Italy and Spain.

Here immunoSEQ multiplex PCR was the method, and the copy in TCRdb shows in-frame clones only, minus some. Of hundreds of thousands of clones listed, roughly 91% were seen once; the top ten hold less than 3.5%. This clone was recorded only once. Cohort placement rested on clinical history that participants reported themselves. The CDR3 has 15 residues. Germline V gene lookup returns CDR1 SGDLS and CDR2 YYNGEE. The V end lost 4 bases, the J end lost 5 bases, and 17 bases lay between the germline ends. This sequence originates from a woman in her forties or fifties who had been exposed to COVID-19. The V call is TRBV9, the J call TRBJ2-3; D is perhaps TRBD1 (5 bases). The material sequenced was PBMCs or T cells enriched from blood (not recorded which). The CDR3 DNA follows: TGTGCCAGCAGCTCACGACAGCCCTCACAAGATACGCAGTATTTT. It translates to CASSSRQPSQDTQYF.